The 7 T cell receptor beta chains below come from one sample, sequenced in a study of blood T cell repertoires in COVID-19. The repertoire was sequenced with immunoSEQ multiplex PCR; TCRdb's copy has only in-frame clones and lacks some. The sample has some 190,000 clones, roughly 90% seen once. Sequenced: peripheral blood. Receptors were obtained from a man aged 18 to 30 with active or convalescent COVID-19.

This CDR3 is CASSLVGPVRETQYF. The CDR3 region has the DNA TGTGCCAGCAGCTTAGTTGGGCCCGTCCGGGAGACCCAGTACTTC. This chain uses TRBV11-2 with TRBJ2-5, with no clear D. The CDR3 runs 15 residues. Trimming removed 1 base at V and 5 bases at J, with 14 bases between. Germline-derived CDR1 and CDR2 are SGHAT and FQNNGV.

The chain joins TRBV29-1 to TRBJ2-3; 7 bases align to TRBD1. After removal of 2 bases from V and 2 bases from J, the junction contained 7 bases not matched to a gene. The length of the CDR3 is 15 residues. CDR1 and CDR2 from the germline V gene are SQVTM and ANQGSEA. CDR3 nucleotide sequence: TGCAGCGTTGAAAAGGGGGCAGATTTCACAGATACGCAGTATTTT. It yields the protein CSVEKGADFTDTQYF.

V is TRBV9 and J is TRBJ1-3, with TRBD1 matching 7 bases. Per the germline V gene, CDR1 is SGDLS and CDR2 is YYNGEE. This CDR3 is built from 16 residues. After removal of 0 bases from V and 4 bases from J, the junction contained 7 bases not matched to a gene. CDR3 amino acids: CASSVESGGVGNTIYF. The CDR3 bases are TGTGCCAGCAGCGTAGAATCAGGGGGAGTCGGAAACACCATATATTTT.

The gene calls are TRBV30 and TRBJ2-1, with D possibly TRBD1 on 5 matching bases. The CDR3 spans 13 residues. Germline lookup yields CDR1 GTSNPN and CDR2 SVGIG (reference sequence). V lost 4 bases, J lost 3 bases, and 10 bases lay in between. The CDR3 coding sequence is TGTGCCTGGACTTATGGACACTACAATGAGCAGTTCTTC. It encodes CAWTYGHYNEQFF.

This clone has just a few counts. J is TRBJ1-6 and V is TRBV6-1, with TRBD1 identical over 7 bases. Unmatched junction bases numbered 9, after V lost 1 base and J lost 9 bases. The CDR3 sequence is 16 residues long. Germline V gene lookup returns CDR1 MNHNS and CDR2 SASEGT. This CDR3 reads CASSEVLGTASSPLHF. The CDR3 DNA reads TGTGCCAGCAGTGAAGTTCTGGGGACAGCCTCTTCACCCCTCCACTTT.

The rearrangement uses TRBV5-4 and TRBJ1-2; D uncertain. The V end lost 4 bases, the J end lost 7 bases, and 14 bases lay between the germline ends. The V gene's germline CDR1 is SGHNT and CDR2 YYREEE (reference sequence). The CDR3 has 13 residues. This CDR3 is CASSPSGISGYTF. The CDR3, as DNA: TGTGCCAGCAGCCCCTCGGGGATTTCTGGCTACACCTTC. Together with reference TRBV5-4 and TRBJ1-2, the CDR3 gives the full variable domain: ETGVTQSPTHLIKTRGQQVTLRCSSQSGHNTVSWYQQALGQGPQFIFQYYREEENGRGNFPPRFSGLQFPNYSSELNVNALELDDSALYLCASSPSGISGYTFGSGTRLTVV.

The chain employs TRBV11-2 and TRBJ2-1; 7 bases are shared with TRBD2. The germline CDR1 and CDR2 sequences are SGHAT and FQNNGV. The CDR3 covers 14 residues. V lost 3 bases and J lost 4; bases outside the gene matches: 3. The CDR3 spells CASSFGGRYNEQFF. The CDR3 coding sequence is TGTGCCAGCAGCTTTGGCGGGAGATACAATGAGCAGTTCTTC. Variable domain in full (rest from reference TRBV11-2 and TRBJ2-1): EAGVAQSPRYKIIEKRQSVAFWCNPISGHATLYWYQQILGQGPKLLIQFQNNGVVDDSQLPKDRFSAERLKGVDSTLKIQPAKLEDSAVYLCASSFGGRYNEQFFGPGTRLTVL.